This entry lists 17 T cell receptor beta chains sequenced from one sample in a study of T cells in Graves' hyperthyroidism and ophthalmopathy. TCR beta CDR3 regions were amplified from RNA transcripts. Primed by the HTBI set, a first-round RT-PCR was run on the TCR CDR3. In TCRdb, the multiplex PCR reads were re-called with MiXCR into one record per CDR3 protein. The data show about 740,000 distinct CDR3 sequences, 14% seen once. The sample comprised blood. These TCRs come from a woman aged 18-35 years with Graves' hyperthyroidism.

V and J are TRBV7-9 and TRBJ2-5; perhaps TRBD1 as D (6 bases). CDR1 and CDR2 (germline): SEHNR, FQNEAQ (reference sequence). The CDR3 has 20 amino acids. The V end was cut by 6 bases, the J end by 4 bases, with 33 bases between. CDR3 protein: CASRTYPHVRGPSELETQYF. The CDR3 region has the DNA TGTGCCAGCAGGACATACCCCCACGTCAGGGGCCCATCGGAGTTAGAGACCCAGTACTTC.

This clonotype was recorded a few times. The rearrangement links TRBV13 to TRBJ2-2, with 7 bases aligning to TRBD2. V shed 5 bases and J 3 bases; nucleotides not matched to a gene: 15. From germline, CDR1 is PRHDT and CDR2 FYEKMQ (reference sequence). The CDR3 length is 18 residues. This CDR3 reads CASSGSRWEGRYTGELFF. The CDR3 coding sequence is TGTGCCAGCAGCGGCTCCAGGTGGGAGGGCCGATACACCGGGGAGCTGTTTTTT. Combining the CDR3 with reference TRBV13 and TRBJ2-2 gives the whole variable domain AAGVIQSPRHLIKEKRETATLKCYPIPRHDTVYWYQQGPGQDPQFLISFYEKMQSDKGSIPDRFSAQQFSDYHSELNMSSLELGDSALYFCASSGSRWEGRYTGELFFGEGSRLTVL.

This clonotype was detected only a few times. The genes are TRBV10-3 and TRBJ2-3, with D tentatively TRBD1 (5 bases). This CDR3 is built from 13 residues. Per germline, CDR1 ENHRY and CDR2 SYGVKD. Trimming left V 10 bases short and J 1 base short, with 12 bases between. CDR3: CATQGRGTDTQYF. In DNA, the CDR3 is TGTGCCACCCAGGGCAGGGGCACAGATACGCAGTATTTT.

The genes are TRBV24-1 and TRBJ2-2, with 7 bases identical to TRBD1. The CDR3 spans 15 residues. CDR1 and CDR2 (germline): KGHDR, SFDVKD. The J segment lost 0 bases and the V segment lost 9 bases, leaving 6 bases of the junction unmatched. CDR3 sequence: CATETGTANTGELFF. CDR3 coding DNA: TGTGCCACCGAAACCGGGACAGCGAACACCGGGGAGCTGTTTTTT.

This clonotype turned up a few times. The genes are TRBV6-2 or TRBV6-3 and TRBJ2-5; D is unresolved. V gave up 0 bases and J gave up 1 base, with 12 bases separating them. This CDR3 comprises 16 residues. Per the germline V gene, CDR1 is MNHEY and CDR2 is SVGEGT. In DNA, the CDR3 is TGTGCCAGCAGTTACTCAATAGAGGAGCCCCAAGAGACCCAGTACTTC. It specifies CASSYSIEEPQETQYF.

This clonotype was observed many times. V gene TRBV27 combines with J gene TRBJ2-3; TRBD1 agrees at 7 bases. The V gene end was trimmed by 4 bases and the J gene end by 8 bases; junction bases not matched to a gene: 12. Germline V gene sequence: CDR1 MNHEY, CDR2 SMNVEV (reference sequence). This CDR3 is 15 amino acids long. CDR3 in DNA: TGTGCCAGCAGTTCGACAGGGTTCCCCCCAGGTACGCAGTATTTT. Translating it yields CASSSTGFPPGTQYF.

The rearrangement links TRBV4-3 to TRBJ2-7; 12 bases match TRBD2. Germline lookup yields CDR1 LGHNA and CDR2 YSLEER. The CDR3 totals 17 residues. With V trimmed by 0 bases and J by 4 bases, 7 bases remained unmatched. The CDR3 here is CASSQELRLAGVYEQYF. In DNA form, the CDR3 reads TGCGCCAGCAGCCAAGAGCTCAGACTAGCGGGAGTGTACGAGCAGTACTTC.

This clonotype was observed many times. The chain recombines TRBV28 with TRBJ1-1; possibly TRBD1 for D (5 bases). This CDR3 comprises 14 residues. Trimming left V 4 bases short and J 3 bases short, with 12 bases between. Germline assignment: CDR1 MDHEN and CDR2 SYDVKM. CDR3 sequence (DNA): TGTGCCAGCAGTTACGACAGTGGTTACACTGAAGCTTTCTTT. It yields the protein CASSYDSGYTEAFF.

This clonotype was seen ten or more times. The CDR3 DNA follows: TGTGCCAGCAGCAAAGACGCCCTTTATACACCCTATGGCTACACCTTC. Its translation: CASSKDALYTPYGYTF. The rearrangement uses TRBV7-9 and TRBJ1-2; D not certain. V lost 5 bases, J lost 4 bases, and 20 bases lay in between. CDR3 length: 16 residues. Germline assignment: CDR1 SEHNR and CDR2 FQNEAQ (reference sequence).

This clonotype has at least ten counts. The rearrangement links TRBV29-1 to TRBJ2-7, with D unclear. CDR3 length: 13 residues. Trimming left V 3 bases short and J 6 bases short, with 15 bases between. The germline V gene encodes CDR1 SQVTM and CDR2 ANQGSEA. In nucleotides, the CDR3 is TGCAGCGTTGACAGGTTTTGTAAGGGCGAGCAGTACTTC. Amino acids: CSVDRFCKGEQYF.

Comments on this clonotype: A much larger clone differs by one base, so this may be a read error. In nucleotides, the CDR3 is TGCAGCGTTGGAAAGAACATTGAAGCTTTCTTT. Amino acid sequence: CSVGKNIEAFF. This chain connects TRBV29-1 to TRBJ1-1; D not certain. The germline gives CDR1 SQVTM, CDR2 ANQGSEA. The length of the CDR3 is 11 residues.

The chain combines TRBV6-1 with TRBJ2-7; 13 positions match TRBD2. The germline V gene has CDR1 MNHNS and CDR2 SASEGT. This CDR3 region has 18 residues. The ends lost 8 bases at V and 7 bases at J; junction bases unmatched: 20. The CDR3 spells CASRRLAGGLKDSREQYF. As DNA, the CDR3 is TGTGCCAGCCGACGACTAGCGGGAGGATTAAAGGATAGCCGGGAGCAGTACTTC.

This clonotype was seen only a few times. The chain combines TRBV27 with TRBJ2-3; 8 positions agree with TRBD1. Per the germline V gene, CDR1 is MNHEY and CDR2 is SMNVEV (reference sequence). V gave up 6 bases and J gave up 4 bases; unmatched junction bases: 6. The CDR3 spans 14 residues. CDR3 nucleotide sequence: TGTGCCAGCAGCCGGACAGGGAGCGCAGATACGCAGTATTTT. It specifies CASSRTGSADTQYF.

The chain recombines TRBV5-1 with TRBJ2-5; unclear D gene. The germline gives CDR1 SGHRS, CDR2 YFSETQ. V was trimmed by 9 bases and J by 3 bases, leaving 15 bases between them. The CDR3 has 13 amino acids. CDR3 DNA: TGCGCCACCCGTGACGGTAGAAAAGAGACCCAGTACTTC. This encodes CATRDGRKETQYF. Drawing the rest from reference TRBV5-1 and TRBJ2-5, the complete variable domain is KAGVTQTPRYLIKTRGQQVTLSCSPISGHRSVSWYQQTPGQGLQFLFEYFSETQRNKGNFPGRFSGRQFSNSRSEMNVSTLELGDSALYLCATRDGRKETQYFGPGTRLLVL.

This clonotype was picked up a small number of times. The V gene is TRBV27, the J gene TRBJ2-2, with TRBD2 matching over 11 bases. Germline CDR1 is MNHEY and CDR2 is SMNVEV (reference sequence). V lost 0 bases to trimming and J lost 6 bases; unmatched junction nucleotides: 6. The CDR3 contains 17 residues. CDR3: CASSLSSGRAGSGELFF. In DNA form, the CDR3 reads TGTGCCAGCAGTTTATCTAGCGGGAGGGCCGGATCCGGGGAGCTGTTTTTT.

This clonotype turned up a few times. This sequence joins TRBV6-5 and TRBJ1-6, with TRBD1 matching over 7 bases. Germline-derived CDR1 and CDR2 are MNHEY and SVGAGI. The CDR3 has 17 residues. Trimming cost V 4 bases and J 7 bases; bases outside gene matches: 13. The CDR3: CASSFSAGTAGNSPLHF. CDR3 DNA: TGTGCCAGCAGTTTCAGCGCCGGGACAGCAGGGAATTCACCCCTCCACTTT.

This chain uses TRBV28 with TRBJ2-7; D might be TRBD1 or TRBD2, each matching 5 bases. The CDR3 is 17 residues long. Trimming left V 2 bases short and J 1 base short, with 18 bases between. Germline-derived CDR1 and CDR2 are MDHEN and SYDVKM. In nucleotides, the CDR3 is TGTGCCAGCAGTTTAAGGGACGTAGGGTGGCAATCCTACGAGCAGTACTTC. The encoded protein is CASSLRDVGWQSYEQYF.